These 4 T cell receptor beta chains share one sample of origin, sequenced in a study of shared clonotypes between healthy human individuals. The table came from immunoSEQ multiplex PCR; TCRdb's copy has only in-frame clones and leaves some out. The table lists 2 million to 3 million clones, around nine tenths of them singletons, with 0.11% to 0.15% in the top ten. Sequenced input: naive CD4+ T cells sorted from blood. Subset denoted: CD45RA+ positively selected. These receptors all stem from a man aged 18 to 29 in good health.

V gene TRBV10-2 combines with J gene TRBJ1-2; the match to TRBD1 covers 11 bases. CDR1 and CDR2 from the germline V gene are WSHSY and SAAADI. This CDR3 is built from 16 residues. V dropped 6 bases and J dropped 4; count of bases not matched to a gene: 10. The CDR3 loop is CASRGWGTGGFYGYTF. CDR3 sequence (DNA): TGCGCCAGCAGAGGTTGGGGGACAGGGGGGTTCTATGGCTACACCTTC.

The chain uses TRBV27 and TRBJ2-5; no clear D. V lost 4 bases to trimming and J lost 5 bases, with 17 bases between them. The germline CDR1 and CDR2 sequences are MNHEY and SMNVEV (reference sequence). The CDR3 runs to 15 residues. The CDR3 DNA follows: TGTGCCAGCAGTTCCCTGGCGAGTAGAGCGGAGACCCAGTACTTC. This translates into CASSSLASRAETQYF.

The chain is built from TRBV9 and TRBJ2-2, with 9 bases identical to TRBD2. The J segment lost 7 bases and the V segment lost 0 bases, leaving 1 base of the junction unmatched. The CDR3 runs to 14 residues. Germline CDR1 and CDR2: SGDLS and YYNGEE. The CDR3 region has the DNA TGTGCCAGCAGCGTAGCTAGCGGGAACGGGGAGCTGTTTTTT. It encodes CASSVASGNGELFF.

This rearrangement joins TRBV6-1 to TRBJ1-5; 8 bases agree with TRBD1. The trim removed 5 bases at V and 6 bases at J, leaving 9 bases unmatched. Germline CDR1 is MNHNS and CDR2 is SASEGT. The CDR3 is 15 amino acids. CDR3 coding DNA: TGTGCCAGCAGTTCAAATCCAGGGGGCGGTCAGCCCCAGCATTTT. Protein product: CASSSNPGGGQPQHF.